The TCR beta chain described here comes from a study of early T cells in non-severe SARS-CoV-2 infection. About the study: Alpha and beta chains were unpaired, from unsorted whole-blood bulk RNA.

Study-wide results and caveats: VDJdb-based matching was biased toward anti-spike CD8 responses and missed private and CD4 specificities.

This clonotype was counted ten times or more. Its target is not known. Molecules of cDNA were individually given unique molecular identifiers that were attached to them. TCRdb re-called the 5' RACE reads through MiXCR, storing one row per CDR3 protein. The sample lists around 33,000 distinct CDR3 sequences, around 5.6% occurring once. The sample was whole blood. This sequence was found in an adult who was a healthcare worker with PCR-confirmed SARS-CoV-2 infection or an uninfected control (not recorded which).

CDR3 sequence reads: CASSGGGWAGRQPQHF. The CDR3 DNA sequence: TGTGCCAGCAGTGGCGGGGGATGGGCAGGGAGGCAGCCCCAGCATTTT. The chain recombines TRBV6-1 with TRBJ1-5, with D perhaps TRBD1 (5 bases). The CDR3 extends over 16 amino acids. Trimming cost V 4 bases and J 7 bases, with 20 bases left between them. Germline CDR1 MNHNS, CDR2 SASEGT.